This T cell receptor (beta chain) was documented in a study of T cell repertoires in ileal Crohn's disease. Study results and limitations: Compared with non-smokers, active smokers at surgery showed more clonal expansions. Every patient over 26.8% clonality showed endoscopic recurrence.

The V and J ends lost 4 bases and 12 bases, in that order; junction bases with no gene match: 16. CDR1 and CDR2 (germline): SGHRS, YFSETQ. This CDR3 contains 15 residues. Generated by immunoSEQ multiplex PCR, the TCRdb table keeps only in-frame clones and is missing some. The data contain about 14,000 clones, approximately 70% of them singletons. Concerning this clone itself: What it recognizes is unknown.

The J gene is TRBJ2-1, the V gene TRBV5-1; 7 bases map to TRBD1. This TCR derives from an adult with Crohn's disease. The sample consisted of ileal tissue. CDR3: CASSQNPGQSGGQFF. The CDR3, as DNA: TGCGCCAGCAGCCAGAATCCGGGACAGTCAGGGGGGCAGTTCTTC.